One T cell receptor (beta chain) is described in this entry. What it recognizes is unknown. TCRdb's copy holds only in-frame clones and misses some; the assay was immunoSEQ multiplex PCR. The sample records around 18,000 clones, roughly 80% being singletons. V gave up 0 bases and J gave up 4 bases, with 12 bases separating them. CDR3 size: 15 residues. CDR1 is MGHRA and CDR2 is YSYEKL in the germline V gene. The sample originates from a study of pediatric ulcerative colitis. Study-wide background: Most patients had pancolitis, and two had left-sided colitis. Study results and caveats: Substantially fewer templates came from two patients' blood samples. Acute severe colitis showed lower rectal diversity from clonal expansions.

Rectal tissue came from one to two pinch biopsies taken at colonoscopy. The diagnostic colonoscopy in ulcerative colitis patients preceded any immunosuppressive treatment. This TCR was sampled from a boy younger than 18 with moderate ulcerative colitis. The rearrangement links TRBV4-1 to TRBJ1-2, with D uncertain. Material: gut tissue. CDR3 DNA: TGCGCCAGCAGCCAAGAACCCCGGGGAGTCTATGGCTACACCTTC. This gives the protein CASSQEPRGVYGYTF.